This record looks at one T cell receptor beta chain sequence and its context. Its antigen is unknown. The CDR3 regions of TCR beta were amplified from RNA transcripts. Primed by the HTBI set, a first-round RT-PCR was run on the TCR CDR3. MiXCR, applied by TCRdb to the multiplex PCR reads, yields one record per CDR3 protein. The sample consists of around 700,000 distinct CDR3 sequences, roughly a third of them appearing once. The source of the sample is a study of T cells in Graves' hyperthyroidism and ophthalmopathy. The wider study: Peripheral blood was collected at initial diagnosis, before any treatment. The study's findings and limits: Stable hyperthyroidism was separated from ophthalmopathy by a model based on 13 V-J features.

The study left out patients who had uncontrolled infection, other autoimmune disease, pregnancy or lactation. Using around 10 ml of fresh peripheral blood, PBMCs were prepared. The CDR3 sequence is 15 residues long. V dropped 2 bases and J dropped 1 base, with 11 bases sitting between them. Germline CDR1 is SGHTA and CDR2 is FQGNSA. Sequenced sample: blood. The origin of this receptor is a woman between 40 and 50 years old with Graves' hyperthyroidism. V gene TRBV7-2 combines with J gene TRBJ1-1, with D possibly matching TRBD1 (5 bases). The CDR3 is CASSLSGGWNTEAFF. Here the CDR3 DNA reads TGTGCCAGCAGCTTATCCGGGGGTTGGAACACTGAAGCTTTCTTT.